This T cell receptor (beta chain) is from a study of beta chain features in type 1 diabetes. Study-wide context: Patients looked much like healthy donors when it came to age, gender and cell yields.

Stem cell-like memory, regulatory, central memory and naive CD4+ cells were sorted via CD45RO/CCR7/CD25/CD127/CD95/CD27. Germline values: CDR1 SGHRS, CDR2 YFSETQ. V lost 3 bases to trimming and J lost 1 base; unmatched junction nucleotides: 7. CDR3 size: 16 residues. Reverse transcription of all isolated RNA meant that expressed TCRB transcripts were sequenced. Measured with immunoSEQ multiplex PCR; TCRdb has only the in-frame clones, and not every one. The sample yields some 700,000 clones, under 15% seen once. General study results and limits: TCRB CDR3s from Type 1 diabetes patients were moderately but significantly shorter in all four CD4+ subsets.

This clone has more than one count but fewer than ten. Its cognate antigen is unknown. The specimen sequenced was naive CD4+ T cells from blood. This rearrangement joins TRBV5-1 to TRBJ2-5; 9 bases agree with TRBD1. This sequence originates from a man younger than 35 with type 1 diabetes. The CDR3, as DNA: TGCGCCAGCAGCTACGATCCGGGACAGGGCCAAGAGACCCAGTACTTC. Translating it yields CASSYDPGQGQETQYF.